This T cell receptor (beta chain) was captured by sequencing in a study of T cell responses to AZD1222 COVID-19 vaccine. General observations from the study: Only after the peak T cell response were repertoires sampled.

Concerning this clone: Its antigen is not known.

V lost 1 base and J 0 bases, leaving 14 bases between the germline ends. The germline V gene encodes CDR1 SGHRS and CDR2 YFSETQ. The CDR3 loop spans 17 amino acids. Sequenced by immunoSEQ multiplex PCR; TCRdb stores in-frame clones only, minus some. The table has roughly 100,000 clones, about 88% seen once. The V and J genes are TRBV5-1 and TRBJ1-5; D is perhaps TRBD1 (5 bases). This material consisted of peripheral blood, taken on day 0 of AZD1222 vaccination. This clonotype was obtained from an adult in good health. CDR3 residues: CASSLFPRQYSNQPQHF. DNA of the CDR3: TGCGCCAGCAGCTTGTTTCCTAGACAGTATAGCAATCAGCCCCAGCATTTT.